The 14 T cell receptor beta chains reported below all come from one sample, sequenced in a study of T cell responses to AZD1222 COVID-19 vaccine. The table came from immunoSEQ multiplex PCR; TCRdb's copy has only in-frame clones and leaves some out. Of about 120,000 clones listed, roughly 85% are singletons. The sample here was peripheral blood, taken on day 0 of MenACWY control vaccination. These receptors originate from an adult in good health.

This clone was detected only a few times. The chain joins TRBV7-2 to TRBJ2-5; D is possibly TRBD2 (5 bases). Trimming shortened V by 4 bases and J by 5 bases, and 14 bases separated the two germline ends. Germline-derived CDR1 and CDR2 are SGHTA and FQGNSA. The CDR3 loop spans 14 amino acids. The CDR3 loop is CASSSLLVFETQYF. The CDR3 bases are TGTGCCAGCAGCTCCCTACTAGTTTTCGAGACCCAGTACTTC.

V and J are TRBV6-5 and TRBJ1-2, with 9 bases matching TRBD1. V lost 10 bases and J lost 8; bases outside the gene matches: 11. Germline V gene data show CDR1 as MNHEY and CDR2 as SVGAGI. The CDR3 covers 13 residues. The CDR3 DNA reads as TGTGCCATATACAGCGGACAGGGGAAGGGCTACACCTTC. Protein: CAIYSGQGKGYTF.

The CDR3: CASSLRGSGNQPQHF. CDR3 DNA: TGTGCCAGCAGTTTACGGGGTTCGGGCAATCAGCCCCAGCATTTT. V gene TRBV28 combines with J gene TRBJ1-5; D remains ambiguous. V lost 2 bases, J lost 2 bases, and 10 bases lay in between. Germline V gene sequence: CDR1 MDHEN, CDR2 SYDVKM. There are 15 residues in the CDR3.

V usage is TRBV6-5 and J usage is TRBJ1-1; 7 nucleotides align to TRBD1. In germline, CDR1 is MNHEY, CDR2 SVGAGI. The CDR3 has 15 residues. J gave up 4 bases and V 7 bases, and 12 bases lay outside the gene matches. CDR3 loop: CASTPGTALATEAFF. The CDR3 DNA is TGTGCCAGCACTCCCGGGACAGCCTTGGCCACTGAAGCTTTCTTT.

This clone was picked up one time. V usage is TRBV14 and J usage is TRBJ2-2; 7 bases agree with TRBD2. V lost 5 bases to trimming and J lost 2 bases; unmatched junction nucleotides: 11. The germline V gene has CDR1 SGHDN and CDR2 FVKESK. This CDR3 spans 17 amino acids. The CDR3 loop is CASSLLGTKANTGELFF. CDR3 nucleotide sequence: TGTGCCAGCAGCTTGCTCGGGACTAAAGCCAACACCGGGGAGCTGTTTTTT.

The V call is TRBV7-6, the J call TRBJ2-5; D gene uncertain. Trimming cost V 3 bases and J 0 bases, with 5 bases left between them. The CDR3 totals 13 residues. The germline gives CDR1 SGHVS, CDR2 FNYEAQ. Written as DNA, the CDR3 is TGTGCCAGCAGCTTGACATACCAAGAGACCCAGTACTTC. It specifies CASSLTYQETQYF.

The chain recombines TRBV6-5 with TRBJ2-3, with 7 bases identical to TRBD2. Germline V lookup: CDR1 MNHEY, CDR2 SVGAGI. This CDR3 region has 16 residues. V was pared by 0 bases and J by 6 bases, with 9 bases of the junction left unmatched. CDR3 sequence (DNA): TGTGCCAGCAGTTACTCGCCAGGGAGGGGTTCGGATACGCAGTATTTT. Translating it yields CASSYSPGRGSDTQYF.

J is TRBJ1-3 and V is TRBV9, with D perhaps TRBD1 (6 bases). The CDR3 has 14 residues. CDR1 is SGDLS, CDR2 YYNGEE, per germline. V dropped 1 base and J dropped 2 bases, with 7 bases sitting between them. The CDR3 sequence: CASSVRTAGNTIYF. The CDR3 nucleotides read TGTGCCAGCAGCGTAAGGACAGCTGGAAACACCATATATTTT.

V and J are TRBV5-5 and TRBJ1-2; tentative D call: TRBD1 (5 bases). CDR3 size: 15 residues. V gave up 4 bases and J gave up 5 bases, with 18 bases separating them. CDR1 and CDR2 (germline): SGHKS, YYEKEE (reference sequence). CDR3 coding DNA: TGTGCCAGCAGCCCAGCCCCCGGGACGGCATATGGCTACACCTTC. Translating it yields CASSPAPGTAYGYTF.

The rearrangement links TRBV20-1 to TRBJ2-5; perhaps D is TRBD1 or TRBD2 (5 bases each). Germline V gene sequence: CDR1 DFQATT, CDR2 SNEGSKA (reference sequence). Deletions cut 3 bases from V and 3 bases from J, with 17 bases between. This CDR3 has 15 amino acids. For the CDR3, the DNA is TGCAGTGCTAGTCTGTTGGCAGGGCGGGAAGAGACCCAGTACTTC. This gives the protein CSASLLAGREETQYF.

The chain recombines TRBV9 with TRBJ2-2; D may be TRBD2 (6 bases). The CDR3 sequence is 13 residues long. Germline V gene sequence: CDR1 SGDLS, CDR2 YYNGEE. Trimming removed 3 bases at V and 6 bases at J, with 9 bases between. Written as DNA, the CDR3 is TGTGCCAGCAGCGGCTGGGGGGCCGGGGAGCTGTTTTTT. This gives the protein CASSGWGAGELFF.

The chain employs TRBV19 and TRBJ1-6; D unclear. V was cut by 3 bases and J by 7 bases, with 13 bases left in between. The CDR3 spans 15 residues. Germline CDR1 is LNHDA and CDR2 is SQIVND (reference sequence). This chain's CDR3 is CASSITRSRNSPLHF. CDR3 in DNA: TGTGCCAGTAGTATTACGAGGAGCAGAAATTCACCCCTCCACTTT.

The CDR3 loop reads CASSEARYQETQYF. CDR3 coding DNA: TGCGCCAGCAGTGAGGCACGGTACCAAGAGACCCAGTACTTC. This chain connects TRBV10-1 to TRBJ2-5; D not resolved. The V end was cut by 2 bases, the J end by 0 bases, with 7 bases between. The germline V gene encodes CDR1 WNHNN and CDR2 SYGVQD (reference sequence). The CDR3 length is 14 residues.

The chain recombines TRBV28 with TRBJ1-2, with 9 bases that match TRBD1. Germline-derived CDR1 and CDR2 are MDHEN and SYDVKM. This CDR3 contains 14 residues. V was pared by 2 bases and J by 4 bases, with 2 bases of the junction left unmatched. The CDR3 DNA follows: TGTGCCAGCAGTTTAGGGACAGGGCCCTATGGCTACACCTTC. Translation: CASSLGTGPYGYTF.